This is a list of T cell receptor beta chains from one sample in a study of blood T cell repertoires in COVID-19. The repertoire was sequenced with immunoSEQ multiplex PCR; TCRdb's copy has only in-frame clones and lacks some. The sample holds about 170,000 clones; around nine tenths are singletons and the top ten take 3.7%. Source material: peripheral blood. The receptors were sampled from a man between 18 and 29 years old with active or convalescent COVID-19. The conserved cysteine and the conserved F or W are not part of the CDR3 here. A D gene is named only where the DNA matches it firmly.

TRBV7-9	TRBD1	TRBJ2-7	ASSSPRQGSYEQY
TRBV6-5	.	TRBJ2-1	ASSRGPVLF
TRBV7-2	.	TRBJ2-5	ASSLSTGETQY
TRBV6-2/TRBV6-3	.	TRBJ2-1	ASSYGGEQF
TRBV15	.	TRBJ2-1	ATSRDLRPHNEQF
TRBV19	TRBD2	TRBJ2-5	ASSRTSGQETQY
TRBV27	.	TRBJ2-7	ASSPWLASSEQY
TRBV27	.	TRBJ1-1	ASSFTGDTEAF
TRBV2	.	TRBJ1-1	ASSKTVTGAADTEAF
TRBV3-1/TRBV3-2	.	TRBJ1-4	ASSRRQVNEKLF
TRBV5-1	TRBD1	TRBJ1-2	ASSIGNRGITYGYT